Following are 15 T cell receptor beta chains from one sample sequenced in a study of neurological immune-mediated disorders. Via MiXCR, TCRdb re-called the 5' RACE reads, giving one row per CDR3 protein. The data show approximately 68,000 distinct CDR3 sequences, around 4.8% seen once. Sequencing was done on a sample of PBMCs. The source is a woman aged 70-85 years with multiple sclerosis.

This clonotype was found many times. The V gene is TRBV7-9, the J gene TRBJ1-6; D is unclear. V shed 3 bases and J shed 5 bases, with 11 bases lying between them. CDR3 length: 15 residues. The germline CDR1 and CDR2 sequences are SEHNR and FQNEAQ (reference sequence). DNA of the CDR3: TGTGCCAGCAGCTTGGGCGGCAGGAATAATTCACCCCTCCACTTT. The encoded protein is CASSLGGRNNSPLHF. Looking up the rest from reference TRBV7-9 and TRBJ1-6 gives the full variable domain: DTGVSQNPRHKITKRGQNVTFRCDPISEHNRLYWYRQTLGQGPEFLTYFQNEAQLEKSRLLSDRFSAERPKGSFSTLEIQRTEQGDSAMYLCASSLGGRNNSPLHFGNGTRLTVT.

This clonotype was recorded many times. The chain carries TRBV6-5 and TRBJ2-2; 10 nucleotides match TRBD1. The germline V gene encodes CDR1 MNHEY and CDR2 SVGAGI. With V trimmed by 6 bases and J by 3 bases, 4 bases remained unmatched. This CDR3 spans 15 amino acids. The CDR3 is CASRLTGGDTGELFF. CDR3 coding DNA: TGTGCCAGCAGATTGACAGGGGGCGACACCGGGGAGCTGTTTTTT.

This clonotype came up a few times. The V gene is TRBV6-1, the J gene TRBJ2-5; no firm D call. The CDR3 loop spans 12 amino acids. Germline CDR1 reads MNHNS; CDR2 reads SASEGT. Trimming cost V 1 base and J 5 bases, with 5 bases left between them. CDR3 sequence: CASSEDKETQYF. Here the CDR3 DNA reads TGTGCCAGCAGTGAAGACAAGGAGACCCAGTACTTC.

This clonotype has at least ten counts. The CDR3 DNA sequence: TGCGCCAGCAGCTTGGAGCGGGAGCAGTTCTTC. Translation gives CASSLEREQFF. The chain is built from TRBV5-1 and TRBJ2-1; possible D gene TRBD2, 5 bases. V was clipped by 0 bases and J by 10 bases, with 5 bases between them. Per germline, CDR1 SGHRS and CDR2 YFSETQ. There are 11 residues in the CDR3.

This clonotype was seen more than once but under ten times. The chain links TRBV6-6 to TRBJ2-5; a possible D gene is TRBD2 (7 bases). Trimming shortened V by 8 bases and J by 4 bases, and 11 bases separated the two germline ends. Per the germline V gene, CDR1 is MNHNY and CDR2 is SVGAGI (reference sequence). The CDR3 totals 12 residues. DNA of the CDR3: TGTGCCAGCCTGAGGGGGGGAGAGACCCAGTACTTC. Residues: CASLRGGETQYF.

About this clonotype itself: Being one base from a much bigger clone, this may be a read error. The V call is TRBV20-1, the J call TRBJ2-5; 7 bases are shared with TRBD2. CDR1 and CDR2 (germline): DFQATT, SNEGSKA (reference sequence). The junction had 15 bases not matched to a gene; V was cut back by 6 bases and J by 5 bases. The CDR3 has 15 amino acids. The CDR3 reads CSAKLLTIGRETQYF. Here the CDR3 DNA reads TGCAGTGCCAAGCTTCTGACTATCGGGAGGGAGACCCAGTACTTC.

This chain links TRBV11-2 with TRBJ2-7; D not resolved. V shed 0 bases and J shed 0 bases, with 9 bases lying between them. From germline, CDR1 is SGHAT and CDR2 FQNNGV. There are 15 residues in the CDR3. Here the CDR3 reads CASSLDRAISYEQYF. CDR3 DNA sequence: TGTGCCAGCAGCTTAGATCGTGCGATCTCCTACGAGCAGTACTTC.

This clonotype was observed at least ten times. V gene TRBV9 combines with J gene TRBJ2-2, with D tentatively TRBD2 (5 bases). The CDR3 runs to 13 residues. Germline assignment: CDR1 SGDLS and CDR2 YYNGEE. Trimming removed 9 bases from V and 4 bases from J, with 13 bases in between. Written as DNA, the CDR3 is TGTGCCACCTCGGGGATTGGCACCGGGGAGCTGTTTTTT. Protein sequence: CATSGIGTGELFF. The whole variable domain, remainder taken from reference TRBV9 and TRBJ2-2, is DSGVTQTPKHLITATGQRVTLRCSPRSGDLSVYWYQQSLDQGLQFLIQYYNGEERAKGNILERFSAQQFPDLHSELNLSSLELGDSALYFCATSGIGTGELFFGEGSRLTVL.

The chain employs TRBV7-9 and TRBJ2-3; TRBD1 is a possible D gene (5 bases). Trimming stripped 3 bases from V and 1 base from J, with 11 bases between. The CDR3 spans 15 residues. Germline V gene data show CDR1 as SEHNR and CDR2 as FQNEAQ (reference sequence). Here the CDR3 DNA reads TGTGCCAGCAGCTTTGACAGCCTCGGCACAGATACGCAGTATTTT. Translation gives CASSFDSLGTDTQYF.

This clonotype was counted many times. The V call is TRBV29-1, the J call TRBJ2-1, with 12 positions matching TRBD2. J gave up 9 bases and V 4 bases, and 16 bases lay outside the gene matches. CDR3 length: 17 amino acids. Germline CDR1 and CDR2: SQVTM and ANQGSEA. This chain's CDR3 is CSVATVRSSGRGSEQFF. Here the CDR3 DNA reads TGCAGCGTTGCCACCGTTCGATCTAGCGGGAGGGGAAGTGAGCAGTTCTTC.

Ten or more counts support this clonotype. The chain uses TRBV29-1 and TRBJ2-2; D is perhaps TRBD1 or TRBD2 (6 bases each). Germline V gene lookup returns CDR1 SQVTM and CDR2 ANQGSEA. Trimming cost V 4 bases and J 7 bases, with 16 bases left between them. The CDR3 has 14 amino acids. The CDR3 sequence is CSVGPSEGDGELFF. For the CDR3, the DNA is TGCAGCGTTGGGCCCTCGGAGGGGGACGGGGAGCTGTTTTTT.

This clonotype was counted ten times or more. The chain joins TRBV20-1 to TRBJ2-7; D unclear. The CDR3 contains 11 residues. Trimming removed 1 base at V and 5 bases at J, with 6 bases between. CDR1 and CDR2 from the germline V gene are DFQATT and SNEGSKA (reference sequence). This CDR3 reads CSARVSNEQYF. CDR3 sequence (DNA): TGCAGTGCTAGAGTTAGCAACGAGCAGTACTTC.

This clonotype has ten or more counts. V and J are TRBV12-3 or TRBV12-4 and TRBJ2-3, with a possible D match to TRBD2 (6 bases). This CDR3 spans 15 amino acids. V lost 5 bases to trimming and J lost 8 bases, with 20 bases between them. The chain's CDR3 is CASSRGSGKAITQYF. CDR3 nucleotide sequence: TGTGCCAGCAGTAGGGGTAGCGGTAAAGCCATTACGCAGTATTTT.

This clonotype showed up many times. V is TRBV10-3 and J is TRBJ2-7; D gene uncertain. CDR1 is ENHRY and CDR2 is SYGVKD in the germline V gene. V was cut by 3 bases and J by 2 bases, with 14 bases left in between. The CDR3 has 15 amino acids. In DNA, the CDR3 is TGTGCCATCAGTGATCCCTCCGCGCAAACCTACGAGCAGTACTTC. This translates into CAISDPSAQTYEQYF.

This clonotype was observed at least ten times. The rearrangement links TRBV7-9 to TRBJ2-7; tentative D call: TRBD1 (6 bases). The CDR3 loop spans 15 amino acids. The V end was cut by 0 bases, the J end by 5 bases, with 14 bases between. Germline values: CDR1 SEHNR, CDR2 FQNEAQ (reference sequence). CDR3 sequence (DNA): TGTGCCAGCAGCTTAGCTAAGGGGGTCGGCAACGAGCAGTACTTC. It translates to CASSLAKGVGNEQYF.